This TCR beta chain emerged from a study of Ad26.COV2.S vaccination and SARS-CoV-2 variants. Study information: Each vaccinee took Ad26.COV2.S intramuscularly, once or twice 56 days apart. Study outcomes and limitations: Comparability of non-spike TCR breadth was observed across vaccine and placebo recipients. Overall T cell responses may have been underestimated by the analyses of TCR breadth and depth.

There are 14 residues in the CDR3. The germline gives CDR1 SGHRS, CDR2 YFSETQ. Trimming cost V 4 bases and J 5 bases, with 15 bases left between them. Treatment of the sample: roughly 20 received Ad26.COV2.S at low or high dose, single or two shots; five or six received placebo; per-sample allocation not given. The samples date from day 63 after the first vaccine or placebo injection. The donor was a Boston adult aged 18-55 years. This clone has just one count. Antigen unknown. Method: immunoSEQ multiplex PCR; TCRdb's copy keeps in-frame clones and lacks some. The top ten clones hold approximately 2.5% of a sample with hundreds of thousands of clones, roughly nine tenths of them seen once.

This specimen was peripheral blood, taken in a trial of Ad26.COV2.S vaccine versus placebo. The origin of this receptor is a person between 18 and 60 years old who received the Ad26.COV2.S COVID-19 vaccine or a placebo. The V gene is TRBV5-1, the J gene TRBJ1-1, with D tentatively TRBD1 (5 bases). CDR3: CASSIPDRDTEAFF. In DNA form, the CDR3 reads TGCGCCAGCAGCATTCCTGACAGAGATACTGAAGCTTTCTTT.